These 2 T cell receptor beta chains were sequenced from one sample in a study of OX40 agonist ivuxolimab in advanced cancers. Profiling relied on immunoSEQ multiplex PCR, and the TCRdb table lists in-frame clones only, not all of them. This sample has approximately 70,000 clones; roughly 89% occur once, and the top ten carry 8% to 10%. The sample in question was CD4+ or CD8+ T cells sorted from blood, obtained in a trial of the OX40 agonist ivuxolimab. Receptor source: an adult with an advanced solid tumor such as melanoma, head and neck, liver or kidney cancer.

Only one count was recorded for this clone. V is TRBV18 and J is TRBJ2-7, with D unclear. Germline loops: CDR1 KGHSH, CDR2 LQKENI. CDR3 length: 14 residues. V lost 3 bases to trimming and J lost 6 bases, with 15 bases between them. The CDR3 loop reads CASSPYQDLGEQYF. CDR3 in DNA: TGTGCCAGCTCACCGTACCAGGACCTTGGCGAGCAGTACTTC.

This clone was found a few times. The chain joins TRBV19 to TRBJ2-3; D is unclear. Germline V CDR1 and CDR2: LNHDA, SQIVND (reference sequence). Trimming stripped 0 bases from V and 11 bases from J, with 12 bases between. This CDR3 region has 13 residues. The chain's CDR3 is CASSIDLAQKQYF. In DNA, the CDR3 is TGTGCCAGTAGTATAGATCTGGCCCAAAAGCAGTATTTT.